A selection of T cell receptor beta chains follows, all from one sample in a study of shared clonotypes between healthy human individuals. Using immunoSEQ multiplex PCR, the repertoire was profiled, and TCRdb retains in-frame clones only, with some absent. The data show 2 million to 2.5 million clones, with roughly 95% seen just once and around 1.1% held by the top ten. Input material: naive CD8+ T cells sorted from blood. These receptors were collected from a man aged 18 to 29 in good health. The CDR3 runs from the conserved cysteine through the conserved F or W. D genes are given only for firm matches. A clone size is listed for some rows: how often the clone was seen (once, few, many), or a class if it is expanded.

CDR3aa: CASSSRTGLIPQHF; v_gene: TRBV27; d_gene: TRBD1; abundance: few
CDR3aa: CASSPGLAGGETQYF; v_gene: TRBV4-1; d_gene: TRBD2; abundance: .
CDR3aa: CASSYSDSGYGYTF; v_gene: TRBV6-5; d_gene: .; abundance: .
CDR3aa: CASSLTGTLETQYF; v_gene: TRBV4-1; d_gene: .; abundance: once
CDR3aa: CASSVDGSTEAFF; v_gene: TRBV9; d_gene: .; abundance: .
CDR3aa: CASSMTYNSPLHF; v_gene: TRBV19; d_gene: .; abundance: .
CDR3aa: CASSLDGGNSYGYTF; v_gene: TRBV7-9; d_gene: .; abundance: .
CDR3aa: CASSLDGNPYEQYF; v_gene: TRBV5-1; d_gene: .; abundance: .
CDR3aa: CASSLQGAGTEAFF; v_gene: TRBV27; d_gene: TRBD1; abundance: .
CDR3aa: CASSALGTYNEQFF; v_gene: TRBV2; d_gene: .; abundance: .
CDR3aa: CASSWLLSADTQYF; v_gene: TRBV27; d_gene: .; abundance: .
CDR3aa: CATSRNPNYGYTF; v_gene: TRBV15; d_gene: .; abundance: .
CDR3aa: CASSEPRDSKPYEQYF; v_gene: TRBV28; d_gene: TRBD1; abundance: .
CDR3aa: CASSGQGDSPLHF; v_gene: TRBV2; d_gene: TRBD1; abundance: .
CDR3aa: CASSGGQGITDTQYF; v_gene: TRBV5-1; d_gene: TRBD1; abundance: few
CDR3aa: CASSLSGSNQPQHF; v_gene: TRBV5-6; d_gene: .; abundance: once
CDR3aa: CASSLSLIAGPTDTQYF; v_gene: TRBV27; d_gene: TRBD2; abundance: .
CDR3aa: CASSFVGQGFDQYF; v_gene: TRBV7-9; d_gene: TRBD1; abundance: .
CDR3aa: CASSSGYEQYF; v_gene: TRBV19; d_gene: .; abundance: .
CDR3aa: CASRLPSAEAFF; v_gene: TRBV6-6; d_gene: .; abundance: .
CDR3aa: CASSSRDRGPEAFF; v_gene: TRBV7-2; d_gene: TRBD1; abundance: .
CDR3aa: CASSYSTGEYSEQYF; v_gene: TRBV6-5; d_gene: TRBD1; abundance: once
CDR3aa: CASSQETGRVSGANVLTF; v_gene: TRBV4-3; d_gene: .; abundance: .
CDR3aa: CASSTGQGLTDTQYF; v_gene: TRBV27; d_gene: TRBD1; abundance: .
CDR3aa: CSVEGDRSSYNEQFF; v_gene: TRBV29-1; d_gene: TRBD1; abundance: .
CDR3aa: CASSYDPGQGNTF; v_gene: TRBV6-5; d_gene: TRBD1; abundance: .
CDR3aa: CASRGQGSGEAFF; v_gene: TRBV4-1; d_gene: .; abundance: .
CDR3aa: CSARQGYEQYF; v_gene: TRBV20-1; d_gene: .; abundance: .